A selection of T cell receptor beta chains follows, all from one sample in a study of vaccination effects on CD4 cells after COVID-19. Libraries were prepared by immunoSEQ multiplex PCR; TCRdb keeps only in-frame clonotypes and omits some of them. Among under 40,000 clones listed, roughly 70% were seen once. The antigens of these receptors remain unknown. This sample comprised CD4+ T cells from PBMCs cultured without peptide, obtained before COVID-19 vaccination. These receptors originate from a human donor who received a COVID-19 vaccine. The CDR3 runs from the conserved cysteine through the conserved F or W. Each record gives: CDR3 length, D gene, V gene, clone size, CDR3 protein. The D gene is left open where the match is weak. Where a row states a size, it is once, few, many or the class of an expanded clone; other rows omit it.

cdr3_length: 15; d_call: NA; v_call: TRBV24-1; clone_size: NA; cdr3_aa: CATSDQTESSYEQYF
cdr3_length: 13; d_call: NA; v_call: TRBV30; clone_size: NA; cdr3_aa: CAWSRRLQETQYF
cdr3_length: 14; d_call: NA; v_call: TRBV5-4; clone_size: few; cdr3_aa: CASSMDSYNEKLFF
cdr3_length: 13; d_call: NA; v_call: TRBV5-4; clone_size: few; cdr3_aa: CASSFRGNTEAFF
cdr3_length: 12; d_call: NA; v_call: TRBV7-9; clone_size: NA; cdr3_aa: CASSLRGYEQFF
cdr3_length: 19; d_call: NA; v_call: TRBV29-1; clone_size: NA; cdr3_aa: CSVEDLEVWGPLGPYGYTF
cdr3_length: 12; d_call: NA; v_call: TRBV12-3/TRBV12-4; clone_size: NA; cdr3_aa: CASSPDSTEQYF
cdr3_length: 18; d_call: TRBD2; v_call: TRBV3-1/TRBV3-2; clone_size: NA; cdr3_aa: CASSPTVLGLAAQETQYF
cdr3_length: 20; d_call: NA; v_call: TRBV6-1; clone_size: NA; cdr3_aa: CASSDPSDRGLAGGAGELFF
cdr3_length: 15; d_call: TRBD2; v_call: TRBV7-2; clone_size: NA; cdr3_aa: CASSLGTSGVKTQYF
cdr3_length: 16; d_call: TRBD1; v_call: TRBV6-2/TRBV6-3; clone_size: NA; cdr3_aa: CASSGRTGYMNTEAFF
cdr3_length: 15; d_call: NA; v_call: TRBV27; clone_size: NA; cdr3_aa: CASSLGGPGSYEQYF
cdr3_length: 15; d_call: NA; v_call: TRBV5-1; clone_size: NA; cdr3_aa: CASSNDQNQDAEQFF
cdr3_length: 14; d_call: NA; v_call: TRBV5-8; clone_size: NA; cdr3_aa: CASSGGLGNQPQHF
cdr3_length: 13; d_call: NA; v_call: TRBV27; clone_size: once; cdr3_aa: CASSTLGGYEQYF
cdr3_length: 16; d_call: NA; v_call: TRBV5-5; clone_size: once; cdr3_aa: CASSLAGAEGDYGYTF
cdr3_length: 13; d_call: NA; v_call: TRBV18; clone_size: NA; cdr3_aa: CASSPGVPYEQYF
cdr3_length: 11; d_call: NA; v_call: TRBV20-1; clone_size: NA; cdr3_aa: CSAGSQETQYF
cdr3_length: 15; d_call: TRBD1; v_call: TRBV5-4; clone_size: NA; cdr3_aa: CASSPTGGNFYEQYF
cdr3_length: 13; d_call: NA; v_call: TRBV6-5; clone_size: NA; cdr3_aa: CASRSTGGYGYTF
cdr3_length: 14; d_call: NA; v_call: TRBV9; clone_size: NA; cdr3_aa: CASSVGLLDSEQYF
cdr3_length: 15; d_call: TRBD1; v_call: TRBV19; clone_size: NA; cdr3_aa: CASTTATGLGTEAFF
cdr3_length: 14; d_call: NA; v_call: TRBV21-1; clone_size: NA; cdr3_aa: CASRPDGRNQPQHF
cdr3_length: 11; d_call: NA; v_call: TRBV18; clone_size: NA; cdr3_aa: CASSGVGELFF
cdr3_length: 16; d_call: TRBD2; v_call: TRBV6-1; clone_size: NA; cdr3_aa: CASSEEGWTSGYEQYF
cdr3_length: 14; d_call: NA; v_call: TRBV7-8; clone_size: NA; cdr3_aa: CASSQGHNSYEQYF
cdr3_length: 12; d_call: NA; v_call: TRBV10-3; clone_size: NA; cdr3_aa: CAISQDNQPQHF
cdr3_length: 17; d_call: TRBD1; v_call: TRBV7-4; clone_size: few; cdr3_aa: CASSLPRQGTTNEKLFF
cdr3_length: 15; d_call: NA; v_call: TRBV5-8; clone_size: few; cdr3_aa: CASSYEGYSNQPQHF
cdr3_length: 14; d_call: NA; v_call: TRBV11-2; clone_size: NA; cdr3_aa: CASREKVDTDTQYF
cdr3_length: 16; d_call: TRBD2; v_call: TRBV3-1/TRBV3-2; clone_size: NA; cdr3_aa: CASSQGVPSGTGELFF
cdr3_length: 15; d_call: NA; v_call: TRBV30; clone_size: NA; cdr3_aa: CAWSVLDRKNQPQHF
cdr3_length: 17; d_call: TRBD2; v_call: TRBV2; clone_size: NA; cdr3_aa: CASSVPITSGSPYEQYF
cdr3_length: 15; d_call: NA; v_call: TRBV11-2; clone_size: few; cdr3_aa: CASSSLIDESYEQYF
cdr3_length: 18; d_call: TRBD1; v_call: TRBV28; clone_size: NA; cdr3_aa: CASSLRGRWGSSYNEQFF
cdr3_length: 11; d_call: NA; v_call: TRBV7-2; clone_size: NA; cdr3_aa: CASSWWETQYF
cdr3_length: 11; d_call: NA; v_call: TRBV18; clone_size: NA; cdr3_aa: CASSPQETQYF
cdr3_length: 15; d_call: TRBD1; v_call: TRBV25-1; clone_size: few; cdr3_aa: CASSTTGTGNSPLHF
cdr3_length: 13; d_call: TRBD2; v_call: TRBV2; clone_size: NA; cdr3_aa: CASSSGSQYEQYF
cdr3_length: 14; d_call: NA; v_call: TRBV5-1; clone_size: NA; cdr3_aa: CASSLGGANYGYTF
cdr3_length: 13; d_call: NA; v_call: TRBV6-2/TRBV6-3; clone_size: NA; cdr3_aa: CASSLGQNYGYTF
cdr3_length: 13; d_call: NA; v_call: TRBV6-5; clone_size: NA; cdr3_aa: CASSYGGISRQYF
cdr3_length: 15; d_call: NA; v_call: TRBV7-9; clone_size: once; cdr3_aa: CASSLLTSLTGELFF
cdr3_length: 13; d_call: NA; v_call: TRBV5-6; clone_size: NA; cdr3_aa: CASSLPPSYEQYF
cdr3_length: 14; d_call: TRBD1; v_call: TRBV6-5; clone_size: NA; cdr3_aa: CARTRRQGDYEQYF
cdr3_length: 16; d_call: TRBD1; v_call: TRBV11-2; clone_size: medium-sized; cdr3_aa: CASSGGQVLHGNTIYF
cdr3_length: 15; d_call: NA; v_call: TRBV30; clone_size: few; cdr3_aa: CAWSVGDTGHYGYTF
cdr3_length: 12; d_call: NA; v_call: TRBV2; clone_size: NA; cdr3_aa: CASSLGLAEQFF
cdr3_length: 16; d_call: TRBD1; v_call: TRBV18; clone_size: NA; cdr3_aa: CASSHGQGASIYGYTF